One and the same sample provided the 2 T cell receptor beta chains below, sequenced in a study of graft-versus-host responses after intestinal transplantation. Method: immunoSEQ multiplex PCR; TCRdb's copy keeps in-frame clones and lacks some. The sample yields tens of thousands of clones, about 92% seen once. The sample in question was PBMCs, obtained 98 days after intestinal transplantation. The receptor set was obtained from a human patient who received an intestinal transplant, so some T cells may come from the graft donor.

This chain links TRBV28 with TRBJ1-2; 8 bases align to TRBD1. This CDR3 has 12 amino acids. Unmatched junction bases numbered 0, after V lost 1 base and J lost 8 bases. Germline values: CDR1 MDHEN, CDR2 SYDVKM. The CDR3 sequence: CASSLSGGGYTF. The CDR3 DNA reads TGTGCCAGCAGTTTATCAGGGGGCGGCTACACCTTC.

The chain joins TRBV6-5 to TRBJ2-7, with D possibly called TRBD1 or TRBD2 (6 bases each). There are 15 residues in the CDR3. CDR1 is MNHEY, CDR2 SVGAGI, per germline. With 5 bases removed from V and 4 bases from J, the gap between germline ends came to 18 bases. CDR3 amino acids: CASSVQAGGGYEQYF. The CDR3, as DNA: TGTGCCAGCAGTGTCCAAGCCGGGGGCGGGTACGAGCAGTACTTC.